The 28 T cell receptor beta chains given below trace back to one sample, sequenced in a study of post-analysis software for immune sequencing data. Libraries were made from TCR beta cDNA, and they carried unique molecular identifiers. TCRdb itself ran the PCR reads through MiXCR, one entry per CDR3 protein. The sample records 400,000 to 500,000 distinct CDR3 sequences, about 40% being singletons. These receptors have no known antigen. Study outcomes and limitations: Among four to six TRBV segments more frequent in patients than controls were TRBV5-6, TRBV5-1 and TRBV20-1.

Source material: blood. The receptors were gathered from a girl aged 2 to 9 with multiple sclerosis.

This clonotype was observed once. DNA of the CDR3: TGTGCCAGCCGAAAACAAGGGGCAGGAGGAGGCTACAATGAGCAGTTCTTC. Translation: CASRKQGAGGGYNEQFF. The chain carries TRBV7-9 and TRBJ2-1; D is perhaps TRBD1 or TRBD2 (5 bases each). V was cut by 8 bases and J by 3 bases, with 23 bases left in between. The CDR3 length is 17 residues. CDR1 and CDR2 from the germline V gene are SEHNR and FQNEAQ (reference sequence).

The V call is TRBV10-2, the J call TRBJ2-5, with 8 bases identical to TRBD2. Trimming at V came to 5 bases and at J to 2 bases, leaving 4 bases not matched to a gene. This CDR3 is built from 14 residues. The germline V gene has CDR1 WSHSY and CDR2 SAAADI. The CDR3 spells CASSILAVQETQYF. The DNA for the CDR3 is TGCGCCAGCAGTATACTAGCGGTGCAAGAGACCCAGTACTTC.

The V call is TRBV9, the J call TRBJ1-1; D not resolved. V was shortened by 4 bases and J by 1 base, with 17 bases between the two germline ends. This CDR3 spans 16 amino acids. CDR1 and CDR2 from the germline V gene are SGDLS and YYNGEE. The chain's CDR3 is CASSPWVDGKNTEAFF. The DNA of the CDR3 is TGTGCCAGCAGCCCATGGGTGGACGGGAAGAACACTGAAGCTTTCTTT.

This clonotype was counted a few times. The chain has TRBV6-5 and TRBJ2-5; D remains unclear. CDR1 is MNHEY, CDR2 SVGAGI, per germline. Trimming pared 2 bases from V and 5 bases from J, leaving 15 bases between. The CDR3 runs 15 residues. The DNA of the CDR3 is TGTGCCAGCAGTTACAAAGACACCGAATGGGAGACCCAGTACTTC. Protein product: CASSYKDTEWETQYF.

This clonotype was recorded a few times. The V and J genes are TRBV10-3 and TRBJ2-7; 7 bases line up with TRBD1. Germline V gene sequence: CDR1 ENHRY, CDR2 SYGVKD. After removal of 8 bases from V and 1 base from J, the junction contained 5 bases not matched to a gene. This CDR3 has 13 amino acids. CDR3 amino acids: CAISTGQSYEQYF. In DNA form, the CDR3 reads TGTGCCATCTCCACGGGACAGTCCTACGAGCAGTACTTC.

The chain uses TRBV4-3 and TRBJ2-1, with TRBD2 identical over 7 bases. J was trimmed by 0 bases and V by 1 base; bases with no gene match: 6. Germline values: CDR1 LGHNA, CDR2 YSLEER. The CDR3 runs 17 residues. Here the CDR3 reads CASSQVTGGISYNEQFF. The CDR3 region has the DNA TGCGCCAGCAGCCAAGTGACGGGGGGAATCTCCTACAATGAGCAGTTCTTC.

The chain employs TRBV20-1 and TRBJ2-7; tentative D call: TRBD1 (6 bases). V dropped 6 bases and J dropped 3 bases, with 18 bases sitting between them. Germline V CDR1 and CDR2: DFQATT, SNEGSKA (reference sequence). The CDR3 length is 14 residues. As DNA, the CDR3 is TGCAGTGCCTATCCGCGACAGGAATACTACGAGCAGTACTTC. It specifies CSAYPRQEYYEQYF.

The chain recombines TRBV15 with TRBJ1-5; the D gene is possibly TRBD1 (5 bases). CDR1 and CDR2 (germline): LNHNV, YYDKDF (reference sequence). The CDR3 contains 13 residues. Trimming left V 3 bases short and J 8 bases short, with 11 bases between. The CDR3 here is CATSRGGVKPQHF. The CDR3 nucleotides read TGTGCCACCAGCAGGGGGGGGGTGAAGCCCCAGCATTTT.

Only a few counts were recorded for this clonotype. The chain recombines TRBV28 with TRBJ2-1; no firm D call. CDR1 is MDHEN, CDR2 SYDVKM, per germline. This CDR3 has 15 amino acids. V was clipped by 3 bases and J by 0 bases, with 9 bases between them. This CDR3 reads CASSFLEPSYNEQFF. DNA of the CDR3: TGTGCCAGCAGTTTTCTGGAGCCCTCCTACAATGAGCAGTTCTTC.

V is TRBV5-1 and J is TRBJ2-1; weak D call: TRBD2 (6 bases). Trimming stripped 3 bases from V and 1 base from J, with 11 bases between. Germline assignment: CDR1 SGHRS and CDR2 YFSETQ. This CDR3 is 15 amino acids long. The CDR3 DNA sequence: TGCGCCAGCAGCTCTGTTGCGGGGTCCTACAATGAGCAGTTCTTC. It is translated as CASSSVAGSYNEQFF.

V usage is TRBV11-2 and J usage is TRBJ2-5; 7 bases map to TRBD1. The V and J ends lost 4 bases and 0 bases, in that order; junction bases with no gene match: 5. Germline assignment: CDR1 SGHAT and CDR2 FQNNGV. CDR3 length: 15 residues. The CDR3 loop reads CASSSGQLYQETQYF. The CDR3 DNA is TGTGCCAGCAGCTCGGGACAGCTTTACCAAGAGACCCAGTACTTC.

This clonotype was observed a few times. V and J are TRBV12-3 or TRBV12-4 and TRBJ2-7; TRBD2 matches at 13 bases. V trimming: 5 bases; J trimming: 7 bases; junction bases outside the gene matches: 5. The CDR3 runs to 14 residues. Here the CDR3 DNA reads TGTGCCAGCAGTACTAGCGGGAGGGCTCGGGAGCAGTACTTC. It specifies CASSTSGRAREQYF.

On this clonotype: The junction does not match germline at one end; this may be a read error. J is TRBJ1-4 and V is TRBV5-1; D might be TRBD1 (5 bases). The CDR3 loop spans 13 amino acids. Germline assignment: CDR1 SGHRS and CDR2 YFSETQ. The DNA for the CDR3 is TGCGCCGGCAGTCAGGGCGGGGACGAAAAACTGTTTTTT. This encodes CAGSQGGDEKLFF.

A single count supports this clonotype. This chain joins TRBV5-1 and TRBJ1-3; possibly TRBD1 for D (6 bases). The germline V and J ends were trimmed by 2 bases and 1 base, with 13 bases remaining between them. CDR1 and CDR2 from the germline V gene are SGHRS and YFSETQ. This CDR3 has 16 residues. For the CDR3, the DNA is TGCGCCAGCAGCTTCGGCAACACAGGGTCTGGAAACACCATATATTTT. It yields the protein CASSFGNTGSGNTIYF.

This clonotype was observed once. The chain combines TRBV6-1 with TRBJ1-1, with TRBD1 matching over 8 bases. Germline V gene data show CDR1 as MNHNS and CDR2 as SASEGT. V dropped 3 bases and J dropped 1; count of bases not matched to a gene: 1. This CDR3 has 14 residues. Here the CDR3 reads CASSDGTGNTEAFF. CDR3 sequence (DNA): TGTGCCAGCAGTGATGGGACAGGGAACACTGAAGCTTTCTTT.

The chain carries TRBV12-3 or TRBV12-4 and TRBJ1-2, with 8 positions matching TRBD1. The CDR3 has 15 amino acids. Germline trimming cut 5 bases from V and 4 bases from J; bases unmatched to any gene: 9. CDR3 in amino acids: CASSEDRAEIYGYTF. CDR3 sequence (DNA): TGTGCCAGCAGTGAGGACAGGGCCGAGATCTATGGCTACACCTTC.

This clonotype was counted between two and nine times. This chain connects TRBV24-1 to TRBJ2-1; no firm D call. There are 14 residues in the CDR3. Trimming removed 3 bases from V and 5 bases from J, with 10 bases in between. The germline V gene has CDR1 KGHDR and CDR2 SFDVKD. The CDR3 spells CATSDRDGHNEQFF. The CDR3 nucleotides read TGTGCCACCAGTGATAGAGACGGACACAATGAGCAGTTCTTC.

The count of this clonotype is one. V is TRBV7-3 and J is TRBJ1-1; no firm D call. Trimming removed 2 bases from V and 1 base from J, with 8 bases in between. This CDR3 comprises 14 residues. Looked up from germline, CDR1 is SGHTA and CDR2 is FQGTGA. The CDR3 here is CASSLFGQNTEAFF. The CDR3 DNA sequence: TGTGCCAGCAGCTTATTCGGCCAGAACACTGAAGCTTTCTTT.

The rearrangement joins TRBV2 to TRBJ1-5; D remains ambiguous. The CDR3 is 15 residues long. Trimming stripped 6 bases from V and 2 bases from J, with 14 bases between. Germline CDR1 and CDR2: SNHLY and FYNNEI. In DNA, the CDR3 is TGTGCCAGCAGGGCTGGGAATTCCGGCAATCAGCCCCAGCATTTT. The encoded protein is CASRAGNSGNQPQHF.

V gene TRBV20-1 combines with J gene TRBJ2-5; the D is unclear. Trimming shortened V by 8 bases and J by 3 bases, and 19 bases separated the two germline ends. Germline values: CDR1 DFQATT, CDR2 SNEGSKA (reference sequence). The CDR3 loop spans 14 amino acids. CDR3 protein: CSSNQGSSEETQYF. CDR3 sequence (DNA): TGCAGTTCTAACCAAGGCTCATCGGAAGAGACCCAGTACTTC.

V is TRBV10-3 and J is TRBJ2-7, with D unclear. This CDR3 spans 12 amino acids. Trimming stripped 0 bases from V and 7 bases from J, with 7 bases between. Germline assignment: CDR1 ENHRY and CDR2 SYGVKD. The CDR3 DNA reads TGTGCCATCAGTGAGTCAGCGACGGAGCAGTACTTC. Encoded protein: CAISESATEQYF.

The chain combines TRBV24-1 with TRBJ2-4; TRBD2 matches at 8 bases. The J call may be faulty, since TRBJ2-7 better matches the DNA end. CDR3 size: 15 residues. CDR1 is KGHDR and CDR2 is SFDVKD in the germline V gene. The CDR3 DNA reads as TGTGCCACCAGTGATCGTAGCGGGGCTACCTACGAGCAGTACTTC. Its protein product is CATSDRSGATYEQYF.

The J gene is TRBJ2-7, the V gene TRBV7-2; 11 bases map to TRBD1. The CDR3 extends over 16 amino acids. Germline CDR1 and CDR2: SGHTA and FQGNSA. V shed 7 bases, J shed 3 bases, and the junction held 11 bases outside the gene matches. The CDR3 loop is CASTLNAGTGGYEQYF. DNA of the CDR3: TGTGCCAGCACCCTAAACGCCGGGACAGGGGGCTACGAGCAGTACTTC.

Notes on this clonotype: This clone may be a read error of a much larger clone one base away. The chain joins TRBV5-1 to TRBJ2-7, with 7 positions matching TRBD2. Losses at the gene ends were 4 bases for V and 0 bases for J; bases not matched to a gene: 13. CDR1 is SGHRS and CDR2 is YFSETQ in the germline V gene. This CDR3 has 17 residues. CDR3: CASSTRTGTTFSYEQYF. CDR3 coding DNA: TGCGCCAGCAGCACCAGAACCGGGACTACCTTCTCCTACGAGCAGTACTTC.

This clonotype was picked up a small number of times. V is TRBV20-1 and J is TRBJ1-5, with a tentative D call TRBD1 (6 bases). Trimming removed 1 base at V and 1 base at J, with 11 bases between. Germline CDR1 and CDR2: DFQATT and SNEGSKA (reference sequence). The CDR3 runs 15 residues. CDR3 DNA: TGCAGTGCTAGAGCAGGGGAAGGAAGCAATCAGCCCCAGCATTTT. It specifies CSARAGEGSNQPQHF.

The chain employs TRBV4-1 and TRBJ2-3, with a tentative D call TRBD1 (7 bases). This CDR3 has 14 amino acids. V gave up 4 bases and J gave up 6 bases, with 14 bases separating them. CDR1 is MGHRA, CDR2 YSYEKL, per germline. The CDR3 DNA reads as TGCGCCAGCAGCCGCGCGACAGGGACTGATACGCAGTATTTT. Residues: CASSRATGTDTQYF.

This clonotype was counted at least ten times. The CDR3 bases are TGCAGCGTTGTTGATCGGGGCTCAGATAGGGTTGCAGATACGCAGTATTTT. It translates to CSVVDRGSDRVADTQYF. The chain recombines TRBV29-1 with TRBJ2-3, with D possibly called TRBD1 or TRBD2 (5 bases each). Trimming took off 4 bases at V and 4 bases at J, with 24 bases between the two ends. Per germline, CDR1 SQVTM and CDR2 ANQGSEA. The CDR3 loop spans 17 amino acids.

Details on this clonotype: An end of the junction does not agree with germline; a read error may underlie this. In DNA form, the CDR3 reads TGCGTCAGCAGTTGGACAGGGGGCAACGAGCAGTACTTC. The encoded protein is CVSSWTGGNEQYF. The rearrangement joins TRBV5-1 to TRBJ2-7; 11 bases map to TRBD1. The germline CDR1 and CDR2 sequences are SGHRS and YFSETQ. The CDR3 extends over 13 amino acids. The entire variable domain, with the rest obtained from reference TRBV5-1 and TRBJ2-7, is as follows: KAGVTQTPRYLIKTRGQQVTLSCSPISGHRSVSWYQQTPGQGLQFLFEYFSETQRNKGNFPGRFSGRQFSNSRSEMNVSTLELGDSALYLCVSSWTGGNEQYFGPGTRLTVT.